These 19 T cell receptor beta chains came from one sample sequenced in a study of blood T cell repertoires in COVID-19. TCRdb keeps only in-frame clones here, not all; method: immunoSEQ multiplex PCR. The data show around 140,000 clones, about 89% seen once. Sequencing input: peripheral blood. The origin of the receptors is a woman aged 70-85 years with COVID-19, enrolled during active disease.

The rearrangement uses TRBV11-2 and TRBJ2-1, with 10 bases fitting TRBD2. This CDR3 has 17 residues. Losses at the gene ends were 5 bases for V and 0 bases for J; bases not matched to a gene: 7. Germline V gives CDR1 SGHAT, CDR2 FQNNGV. This chain's CDR3 is CASSISGGASSYNEQFF. CDR3 bases: TGTGCCAGCAGCATAAGCGGGGGGGCAAGCTCCTACAATGAGCAGTTCTTC.

The J gene is TRBJ2-1, the V gene TRBV27, with 16 bases identical to TRBD2. Trimming took 9 bases from V and 9 from J; bases not matched to a gene: 2. The CDR3 is 13 residues long. Germline V gene data show CDR1 as MNHEY and CDR2 as SMNVEV (reference sequence). DNA for the CDR3: TGTGCCAGGGGACTAGCGGGGGGGGTTGAGCAGTTCTTC. Its translation: CARGLAGGVEQFF.

The CDR3 is CASSLTYGASTETQYF. CDR3 in DNA: TGTGCCAGCAGCCTAACTTACGGAGCCTCAACGGAGACCCAGTACTTC. The gene calls are TRBV5-6 and TRBJ2-5, with D unclear. Per germline, CDR1 SGHDT and CDR2 YYEEEE. V was cut by 4 bases and J by 5 bases, with 21 bases left in between. The CDR3 extends over 16 amino acids.

This clone was counted once. The chain carries TRBV5-5 and TRBJ2-1, with TRBD1 matching 7 bases. The CDR3 is 15 amino acids. V gave up 6 bases and J gave up 9 bases; unmatched junction bases: 15. Germline V gene lookup returns CDR1 SGHKS and CDR2 YYEKEE (reference sequence). The DNA for the CDR3 is TGTGCCAGCACCCTTTTTGGGACAGAGGCAGGTGAGCAGTTCTTC. It is translated as CASTLFGTEAGEQFF.

This clone was counted once. This chain uses TRBV7-6 with TRBJ1-3; D is unresolved. The CDR3 has 15 residues. Looked up from germline, CDR1 is SGHVS and CDR2 is FNYEAQ. Between the trimmed V and J ends, which lost 5 bases and 6 bases, there was a span of 17 bases. CDR3 sequence reads: CASSGLPGGQNTIYF. The CDR3 DNA follows: TGTGCCAGCAGCGGACTCCCGGGAGGCCAAAACACCATATATTTT.

The chain couples TRBV18 to TRBJ2-7, with TRBD1 identical over 8 bases. This CDR3 is built from 17 residues. V dropped 3 bases and J dropped 2; count of bases not matched to a gene: 12. From germline, CDR1 is KGHSH and CDR2 LQKENI. CDR3 nucleotide sequence: TGTGCCAGCTCACCCCGACAGGGGTGGAAGGCAACCTACGAGCAGTACTTC. Amino acids: CASSPRQGWKATYEQYF.

The J gene is TRBJ2-7, the V gene TRBV2; perhaps TRBD2 as D (6 bases). Trimming removed 1 base at V and 3 bases at J, with 10 bases between. This CDR3 has 14 residues. The V gene's germline CDR1 is SNHLY and CDR2 FYNNEI. CDR3 in amino acids: CASSEVVDYYEQYF. The CDR3 nucleotides read TGTGCCAGCAGTGAAGTGGTGGACTACTACGAGCAGTACTTC. Based on the CDR3 plus reference TRBV2 and TRBJ2-7, the full variable domain is EPEVTQTPSHQVTQMGQEVILRCVPISNHLYFYWYRQILGQKVEFLVSFYNNEISEKSEIFDDQFSVERPDGSNFTLKIRSTKLEDSAMYFCASSEVVDYYEQYFGPGTRLTVT.

The V call is TRBV4-1, the J call TRBJ1-6; no firm D call. CDR1 and CDR2 (germline): MGHRA, YSYEKL. The V end was cut by 1 base, the J end by 7 bases, with 11 bases between. The CDR3 covers 15 residues. The CDR3 reads CASSQGGGDNSPLHF. CDR3 sequence (DNA): TGCGCCAGCAGCCAAGGGGGAGGCGACAATTCACCCCTCCACTTT.

This clone has a handful of counts. V gene TRBV5-1 combines with J gene TRBJ2-7; a weak D match, TRBD2 (7 bases). Trimming removed 4 bases at V and 7 bases at J, with 30 bases between. Germline V gives CDR1 SGHRS, CDR2 YFSETQ. This CDR3 has 18 amino acids. CDR3 sequence reads: CASSPSGSQGGGLREQYF. CDR3 DNA sequence: TGCGCCAGCAGCCCCAGCGGGTCCCAGGGCGGGGGCCTTAGGGAGCAGTACTTC.

This chain uses TRBV5-6 with TRBJ2-5; D remains unclear. With 4 bases removed from V and 4 bases from J, the gap between germline ends came to 17 bases. CDR1 is SGHDT, CDR2 YYEEEE, per germline. The CDR3 is 15 amino acids. The CDR3 DNA follows: TGTGCCAGCAGCCCGTCCGTTGTATCCGGAGAGACCCAGTACTTC. Its translation is CASSPSVVSGETQYF.

The CDR3 region is CASSDRPIYGYTF. DNA for the CDR3: TGTGCCAGCAGCGACAGACCCATCTATGGCTACACCTTC. This sequence joins TRBV27 and TRBJ1-2, with a tentative D call TRBD1 (5 bases). Germline CDR1 is MNHEY and CDR2 is SMNVEV (reference sequence). V gave up 6 bases and J gave up 4 bases, with 12 bases separating them. The length of the CDR3 is 13 residues.

The V gene is TRBV28, the J gene TRBJ1-1, with D unclear. Trimming removed 5 bases from V and 0 bases from J, with 7 bases in between. In germline, CDR1 is MDHEN, CDR2 SYDVKM. This CDR3 has 13 residues. The chain's CDR3 is CASSPQMNTEAFF. In DNA, the CDR3 is TGTGCCAGCAGTCCTCAGATGAACACTGAAGCTTTCTTT.

The J gene is TRBJ2-5, the V gene TRBV2; no firm D call. Trimming pared 5 bases from V and 5 bases from J, leaving 12 bases between. Germline CDR1 and CDR2: SNHLY and FYNNEI. The CDR3 totals 13 residues. The CDR3 nucleotides read TGTGCCAGCAGTAAGAACCTCGAGGAGACCCAGTACTTC. Its translation is CASSKNLEETQYF.

The rearrangement joins TRBV10-3 to TRBJ1-6, with TRBD1 as a possible D gene (5 bases). CDR3 length: 13 residues. CDR1 is ENHRY, CDR2 SYGVKD, per germline. V lost 6 bases and J lost 7, with 10 bases in between. The DNA for the CDR3 is TGTGCCATCAGCCCTGGGGGGAATTCACCCCTCCACTTT. Encoded protein: CAISPGGNSPLHF.

This clone was counted ten times or more. The gene calls are TRBV9 and TRBJ2-3; 9 nucleotides line up with TRBD2. CDR1 and CDR2 (germline): SGDLS, YYNGEE. Trimming removed 0 bases from V and 2 bases from J; junction bases left unmatched: 4. This CDR3 has 16 amino acids. The CDR3 DNA is TGTGCCAGCAGCGTAGACCGCGGGGGGGTCACAGATACGCAGTATTTT. Translated: CASSVDRGGVTDTQYF. The entire variable domain, with the rest obtained from reference TRBV9 and TRBJ2-3, is as follows: DSGVTQTPKHLITATGQRVTLRCSPRSGDLSVYWYQQSLDQGLQFLIQYYNGEERAKGNILERFSAQQFPDLHSELNLSSLELGDSALYFCASSVDRGGVTDTQYFGPGTRLTVL.

The chain carries TRBV2 and TRBJ1-6, with 7 bases fitting TRBD1. The CDR3 consists of 14 residues. The V gene's germline CDR1 is SNHLY and CDR2 FYNNEI. Trimming took 6 bases from V and 10 from J; bases not matched to a gene: 9. CDR3 sequence: CASSDRVVGSPLHF. CDR3 in DNA: TGTGCCAGCAGCGACAGGGTGGTAGGATCACCCCTCCACTTT.

This chain joins TRBV19 and TRBJ1-6; no clear D. The CDR3 loop spans 15 amino acids. V was shortened by 4 bases and J by 0 bases, with 7 bases between the two germline ends. The germline gives CDR1 LNHDA, CDR2 SQIVND (reference sequence). The CDR3 coding sequence is TGTGCCAGTAGTACTCTGAGCTCCTATAATTCACCCCTCCACTTT. Residues: CASSTLSSYNSPLHF.

This clone came up a few times. The rearrangement links TRBV5-1 to TRBJ1-1, with D possibly being TRBD1 (5 bases). Germline CDR1 reads SGHRS; CDR2 reads YFSETQ. Trimming stripped 3 bases from V and 6 bases from J, with 21 bases between. The CDR3 consists of 16 residues. The CDR3 nucleotides are TGCGCCAGCAGCTGGGGCGGAGGGGCGGCACTCGCTGAAGCTTTCTTT. This sequence encodes CASSWGGGAALAEAFF.

This sequence joins TRBV19 and TRBJ2-1; perhaps TRBD2 as D (7 bases). Trimming shortened V by 6 bases and J by 7 bases, and 19 bases separated the two germline ends. This CDR3 contains 15 residues. The germline CDR1 and CDR2 sequences are LNHDA and SQIVND (reference sequence). Here the CDR3 DNA reads TGTGCCAGTAGCTTAGGGGGGGCCGGGTGGAATGAGCAGTTCTTC. Protein product: CASSLGGAGWNEQFF.